What follows are 5 T cell receptor beta chains derived from one specimen sequenced in a study of control samples from healthy donors and cancer patients (TCRdb year 2020). The library was obtained by the immunoSEQ multiplex PCR assay. The source is immuneACCESS, and TCRdb retained only in-frame sequences with V and J called. Part of the clones is not carried over; for the studies checked, unresolved V genes explain less than half of this, and the remainder is unexplained. This sample has 150,000 to 200,000 clones in its table, and 85% to 95% of those were observed once. The ten largest clones represent more than 1.2% of the sample. Sequencing input: blood. These receptors all stem from a man between 18 and 35 years old in good health.

The rearrangement joins TRBV5-1 to TRBJ1-3; D uncertain. CDR3 length equals 15 residues. Germline CDR1 and CDR2: SGHRS and YFSETQ. Trimming took 4 bases from V and 0 from J, leaving 11 bases between them. DNA of the CDR3: TGCGCCAGCAGCCATCTTGAAGGCTCTGGAAACACCATATATTTT. Protein sequence: CASSHLEGSGNTIYF.

The chain couples TRBV4-1 to TRBJ1-1, with unresolved D. The germline V and J ends were trimmed by 1 base and 6 bases, with 6 bases remaining between them. The CDR3 runs 12 residues. Germline lookup yields CDR1 MGHRA and CDR2 YSYEKL. DNA of the CDR3: TGCGCCAGCAGCCAAGGGCAGGCTGAAGCTTTCTTT. This translates into CASSQGQAEAFF.

V usage is TRBV4-1 and J usage is TRBJ2-3, with 10 bases identical to TRBD2. Per the germline V gene, CDR1 is MGHRA and CDR2 is YSYEKL. Trimming took 4 bases from V and 1 from J; bases not matched to a gene: 14. This CDR3 has 19 residues. As DNA, the CDR3 is TGCGCCAGCAGCCGAAAGGGCCCTACTAGCGGGGATGGCACAGATACGCAGTATTTT. Its translation is CASSRKGPTSGDGTDTQYF.

The rearrangement uses TRBV5-1 and TRBJ2-2, with a tentative D call TRBD2 (5 bases). Per germline, CDR1 SGHRS and CDR2 YFSETQ. The CDR3 totals 16 residues. The V end lost 4 bases, the J end lost 3 bases, and 16 bases lay between the germline ends. The CDR3 sequence is CASSLRKAGDTGELFF. The DNA of the CDR3 is TGCGCCAGCAGCCTAAGGAAGGCCGGGGACACCGGGGAGCTGTTTTTT.

CDR3 in DNA: TGTGCCAGCAGCGGCTCACAGGGGCGATCACCCCTCCACTTT. Residues: CASSGSQGRSPLHF. The rearrangement links TRBV9 to TRBJ1-6, with 7 bases that match TRBD1. Germline CDR1 and CDR2: SGDLS and YYNGEE. The CDR3 is 14 residues long. V trimming: 3 bases; J trimming: 10 bases; junction bases outside the gene matches: 7.